The 5 T cell receptor beta chains below all came from one sample that was sequenced in a study of T cells in Graves' hyperthyroidism and ophthalmopathy. Regions amplified from RNA transcripts were the TCR beta CDR3 regions. HTBI primers were used for first-round RT-PCR of the TCR CDR3. TCRdb re-called the multiplex PCR reads through MiXCR, storing one row per CDR3 protein. Here the sample spans 160,000 or so distinct CDR3 sequences, over 7.5% being singletons. The sample was blood. Receptor source: a woman between 18 and 29 years old with Graves' hyperthyroidism that later progressed to Graves' ophthalmopathy.

This clonotype has a count of ten or more. The rearrangement links TRBV28 to TRBJ2-2; tentative D call: TRBD2 (6 bases). Trimming shortened V by 1 base and J by 4 bases, and 16 bases separated the two germline ends. The CDR3 extends over 17 amino acids. Germline-derived CDR1 and CDR2 are MDHEN and SYDVKM. The chain's CDR3 is CASSLYRLDIITGELFF. DNA of the CDR3: TGTGCCAGCAGTTTATATCGACTAGATATCATCACCGGGGAGCTGTTTTTT.

Many counts were recorded for this clonotype. The V call is TRBV2, the J call TRBJ2-1; no clear D gene. With 8 bases removed from V and 4 bases from J, the gap between germline ends came to 15 bases. Looked up from germline, CDR1 is SNHLY and CDR2 is FYNNEI. This CDR3 is 14 amino acids long. The CDR3, as DNA: TGTGCCAGCTGTGTTTATCCGCGTTACAATGAGCAGTTCTTC. This translates into CASCVYPRYNEQFF. Full variable domain (outside the CDR3, taken from reference TRBV2 and TRBJ2-1): EPEVTQTPSHQVTQMGQEVILRCVPISNHLYFYWYRQILGQKVEFLVSFYNNEISEKSEIFDDQFSVERPDGSNFTLKIRSTKLEDSAMYFCASCVYPRYNEQFFGPGTRLTVL.

This clonotype was seen ten or more times. The genes are TRBV29-1 and TRBJ2-7, with 7 bases that match TRBD2. The CDR3 is 18 residues long. In germline, CDR1 is SQVTM, CDR2 ANQGSEA. The junction had 22 bases not matched to a gene; V was cut back by 5 bases and J by 3 bases. CDR3 nucleotides: TGCAGCGTTACCCTTCGGCGGCTAGCGGACTCCGGGAGCTACGAGCAGTACTTC. Translated, it gives CSVTLRRLADSGSYEQYF.

For this clonotype: Since a much larger clone is just one base distant, this may be a read error. The CDR3 carries no conserved terminal phenylalanine or tryptophan, so it likely arises from a read error. The V call is TRBV9, the J call TRBJ2-1; D remains unclear. This CDR3 spans 12 amino acids. Per the germline V gene, CDR1 is SGDLS and CDR2 is YYNGEE. Trimming stripped 4 bases from V and 5 bases from J, with 7 bases between. CDR3 in amino acids: CASSLLNNEQFL. The CDR3, as DNA: TGTGCCAGCAGCCTCCTGAACAATGAGCAGTTCCTC.

This clonotype was detected once. This chain links TRBV19 with TRBJ2-3; either TRBD1 or TRBD2 may fit D (6 bases each). The V end was cut by 3 bases, the J end by 2 bases, with 12 bases between. The CDR3 is made up of 15 amino acids. CDR1 and CDR2 from the germline V gene are LNHDA and SQIVND (reference sequence). CDR3 protein: CASSIGWGATDTQYF. The CDR3 DNA follows: TGTGCCAGTAGTATTGGGTGGGGGGCCACAGATACGCAGTATTTT. The whole variable domain, remainder taken from reference TRBV19 and TRBJ2-3, is DGGITQSPKYLFRKEGQNVTLSCEQNLNHDAMYWYRQDPGQGLRLIYYSQIVNDFQKGDIAEGYSVSREKKESFPLTVTSAQKNPTAFYLCASSIGWGATDTQYFGPGTRLTVL.